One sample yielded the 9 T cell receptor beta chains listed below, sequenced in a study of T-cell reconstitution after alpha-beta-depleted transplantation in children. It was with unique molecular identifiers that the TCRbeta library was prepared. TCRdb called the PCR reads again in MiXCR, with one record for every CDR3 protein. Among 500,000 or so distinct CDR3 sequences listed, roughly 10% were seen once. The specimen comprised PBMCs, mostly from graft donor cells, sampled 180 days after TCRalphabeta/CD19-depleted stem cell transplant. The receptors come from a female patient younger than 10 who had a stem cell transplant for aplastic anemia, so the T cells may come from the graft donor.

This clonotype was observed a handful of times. Here the CDR3 DNA reads TGCGCCAGCAGCCAAGTCGACACTACCTACGAGCAGTACGTC. Its protein product is CASSQVDTTYEQYV. V gene TRBV4-1 combines with J gene TRBJ2-7; D not resolved. The germline V and J ends were trimmed by 1 base and 2 bases, with 9 bases remaining between them. CDR1 is MGHRA and CDR2 is YSYEKL in the germline V gene. This CDR3 comprises 14 residues.

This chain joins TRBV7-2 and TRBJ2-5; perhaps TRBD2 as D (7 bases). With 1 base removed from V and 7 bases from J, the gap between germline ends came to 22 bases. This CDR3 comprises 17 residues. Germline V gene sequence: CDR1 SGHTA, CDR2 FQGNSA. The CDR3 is CASSLGGGGFWSVTQYF. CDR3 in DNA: TGTGCCAGCAGCTTAGGGGGGGGCGGTTTTTGGTCTGTGACCCAGTACTTC.

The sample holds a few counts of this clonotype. The CDR3: CASSPWSLGLGEKLFF. The CDR3 DNA follows: TGTGCCAGCTCACCATGGTCTCTCGGCCTAGGGGAAAAACTGTTTTTT. This sequence joins TRBV18 and TRBJ1-4; no reliable D call. The CDR3 sequence is 16 residues long. Trimming pared 2 bases from V and 8 bases from J, leaving 18 bases between. Germline lookup yields CDR1 KGHSH and CDR2 LQKENI. The whole variable domain, filled in from reference TRBV18 and TRBJ1-4, reads NAGVMQNPRHLVRRRGQEARLRCSPMKGHSHVYWYRQLPEEGLKFMVYLQKENIIDESGMPKERFSAEFPKEGPSILRIQQVVRGDSAAYFCASSPWSLGLGEKLFFGSGTQLSVL.

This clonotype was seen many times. The CDR3 reads CAISDRGEQPQHF. Written as DNA, the CDR3 is TGTGCCATCAGTGATAGGGGGGAACAGCCCCAGCATTTT. The chain links TRBV10-3 to TRBJ1-5; D is perhaps TRBD1 (6 bases). In germline, CDR1 is ENHRY, CDR2 SYGVKD. The length of the CDR3 is 13 residues. The V gene lost 3 bases and the J gene lost 7 bases, with 10 bases spanning the gap.

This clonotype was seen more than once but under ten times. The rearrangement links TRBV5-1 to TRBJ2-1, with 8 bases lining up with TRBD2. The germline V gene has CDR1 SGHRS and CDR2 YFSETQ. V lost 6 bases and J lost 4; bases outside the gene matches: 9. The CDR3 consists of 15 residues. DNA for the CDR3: TGCGCCAGCACCTTTGGACTAGCCGAATACAATGAGCAGTTCTTC. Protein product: CASTFGLAEYNEQFF.

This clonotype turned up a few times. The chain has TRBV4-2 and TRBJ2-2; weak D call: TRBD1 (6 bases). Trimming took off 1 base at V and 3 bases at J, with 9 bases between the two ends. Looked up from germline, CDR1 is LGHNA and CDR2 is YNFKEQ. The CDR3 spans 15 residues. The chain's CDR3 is CASSQVGGHTGELFF. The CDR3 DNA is TGTGCCAGCAGCCAAGTAGGGGGTCACACCGGGGAGCTGTTTTTT.

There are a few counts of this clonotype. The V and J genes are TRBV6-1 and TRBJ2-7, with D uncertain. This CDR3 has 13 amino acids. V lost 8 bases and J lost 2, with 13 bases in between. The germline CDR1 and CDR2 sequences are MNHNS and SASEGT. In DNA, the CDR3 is TGTGCCAGCGCTTTAGCTTCAACCTACGAGCAGTACTTC. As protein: CASALASTYEQYF.

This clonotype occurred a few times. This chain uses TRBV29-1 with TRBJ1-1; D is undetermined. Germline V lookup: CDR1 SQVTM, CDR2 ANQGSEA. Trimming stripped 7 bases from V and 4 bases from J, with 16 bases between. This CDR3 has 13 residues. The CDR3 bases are TGCAGCGCCACTACCGGACGAGGCACTGAAGCTTTCTTT. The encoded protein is CSATTGRGTEAFF.

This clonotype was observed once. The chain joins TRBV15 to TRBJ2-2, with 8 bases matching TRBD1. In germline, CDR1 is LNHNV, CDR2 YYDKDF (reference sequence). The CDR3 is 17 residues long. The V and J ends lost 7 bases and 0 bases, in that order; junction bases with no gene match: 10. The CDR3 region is CATNRRDRRTNTGELFF. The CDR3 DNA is TGTGCCACCAATAGGCGGGACAGGAGGACGAACACCGGGGAGCTGTTTTTT. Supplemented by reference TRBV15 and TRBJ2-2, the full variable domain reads DAMVIQNPRYQVTQFGKPVTLSCSQTLNHNVMYWYQQKSSQAPKLLFHYYDKDFNNEADTPDNFQSRRPNTSFCFLDIRSPGLGDTAMYLCATNRRDRRTNTGELFFGEGSRLTVL.